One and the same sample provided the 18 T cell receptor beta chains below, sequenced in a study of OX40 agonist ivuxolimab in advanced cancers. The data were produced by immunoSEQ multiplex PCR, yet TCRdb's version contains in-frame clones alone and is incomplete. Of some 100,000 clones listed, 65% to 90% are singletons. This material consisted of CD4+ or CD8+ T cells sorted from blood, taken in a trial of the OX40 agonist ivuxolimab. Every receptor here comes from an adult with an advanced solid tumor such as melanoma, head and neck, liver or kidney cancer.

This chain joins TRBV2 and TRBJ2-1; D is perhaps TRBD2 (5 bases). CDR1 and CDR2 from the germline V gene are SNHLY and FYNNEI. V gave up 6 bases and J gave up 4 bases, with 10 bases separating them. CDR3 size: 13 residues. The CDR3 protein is CASSQTMYNEQFF. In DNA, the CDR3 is TGTGCCAGCAGCCAGACTATGTACAATGAGCAGTTCTTC.

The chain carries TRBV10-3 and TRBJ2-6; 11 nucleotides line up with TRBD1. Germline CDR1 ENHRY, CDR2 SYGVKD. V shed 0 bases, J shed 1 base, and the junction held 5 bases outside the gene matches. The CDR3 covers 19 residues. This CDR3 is CAISESRGDRGSGANVLTF. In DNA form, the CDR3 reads TGTGCCATCAGTGAGTCCCGGGGGGACAGGGGGTCTGGGGCCAACGTCCTGACTTTC.

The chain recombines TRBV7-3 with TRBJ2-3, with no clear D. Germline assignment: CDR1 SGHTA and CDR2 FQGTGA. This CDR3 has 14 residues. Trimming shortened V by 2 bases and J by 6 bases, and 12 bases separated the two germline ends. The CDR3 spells CASSLGVSSDTQYF. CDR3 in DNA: TGTGCCAGCAGCTTAGGCGTTAGTAGCGATACGCAGTATTTT.

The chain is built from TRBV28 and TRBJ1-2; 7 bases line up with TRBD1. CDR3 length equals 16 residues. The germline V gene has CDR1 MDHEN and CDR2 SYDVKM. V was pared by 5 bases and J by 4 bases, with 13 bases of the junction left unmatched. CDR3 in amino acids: CASSVTGAGVSYGYTF. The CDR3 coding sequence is TGTGCCAGCAGTGTAACAGGGGCCGGGGTTAGCTATGGCTACACCTTC.

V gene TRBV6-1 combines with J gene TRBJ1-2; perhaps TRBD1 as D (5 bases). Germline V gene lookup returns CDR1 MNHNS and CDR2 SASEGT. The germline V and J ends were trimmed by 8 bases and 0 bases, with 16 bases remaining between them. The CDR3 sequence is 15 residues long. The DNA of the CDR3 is TGTGCCAGCGTTAGTCCGGACATAGCTAACTATGGCTACACCTTC. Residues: CASVSPDIANYGYTF.

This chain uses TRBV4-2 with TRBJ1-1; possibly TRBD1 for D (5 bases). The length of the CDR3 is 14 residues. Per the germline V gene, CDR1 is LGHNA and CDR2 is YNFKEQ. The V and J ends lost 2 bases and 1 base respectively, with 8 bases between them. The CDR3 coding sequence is TGTGCCAGCAGCCAATCGACAGCGAACACTGAAGCTTTCTTT. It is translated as CASSQSTANTEAFF.

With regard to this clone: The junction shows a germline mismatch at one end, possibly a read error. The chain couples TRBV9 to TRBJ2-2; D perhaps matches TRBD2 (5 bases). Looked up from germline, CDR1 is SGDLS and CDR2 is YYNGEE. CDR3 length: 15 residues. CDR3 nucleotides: TGTGCCAGCAGCGGTAGCGAACCGAATACCGGGGAGCTGTTTTTT. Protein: CASSGSEPNTGELFF. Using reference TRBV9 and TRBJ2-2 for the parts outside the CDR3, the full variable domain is DSGVTQTPKHLITATGQRVTLRCSPRSGDLSVYWYQQSLDQGLQFLIQYYNGEERAKGNILERFSAQQFPDLHSELNLSSLELGDSALYFCASSGSEPNTGELFFGEGSRLTVL.

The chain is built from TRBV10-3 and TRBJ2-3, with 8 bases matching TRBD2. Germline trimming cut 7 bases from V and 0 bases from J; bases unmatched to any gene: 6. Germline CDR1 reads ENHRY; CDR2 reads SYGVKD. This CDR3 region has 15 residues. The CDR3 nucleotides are TGTGCCATCACCCTCAGCGGGAGCAGCACAGATACGCAGTATTTT. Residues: CAITLSGSSTDTQYF.

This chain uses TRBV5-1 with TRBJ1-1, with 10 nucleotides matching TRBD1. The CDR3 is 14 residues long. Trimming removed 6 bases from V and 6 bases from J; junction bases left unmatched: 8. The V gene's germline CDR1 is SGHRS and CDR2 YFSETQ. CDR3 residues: CASMGQGTSAEAFF. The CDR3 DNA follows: TGCGCCAGCATGGGACAGGGGACGAGCGCTGAAGCTTTCTTT. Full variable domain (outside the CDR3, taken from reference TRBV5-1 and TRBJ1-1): KAGVTQTPRYLIKTRGQQVTLSCSPISGHRSVSWYQQTPGQGLQFLFEYFSETQRNKGNFPGRFSGRQFSNSRSEMNVSTLELGDSALYLCASMGQGTSAEAFFGQGTRLTVV.

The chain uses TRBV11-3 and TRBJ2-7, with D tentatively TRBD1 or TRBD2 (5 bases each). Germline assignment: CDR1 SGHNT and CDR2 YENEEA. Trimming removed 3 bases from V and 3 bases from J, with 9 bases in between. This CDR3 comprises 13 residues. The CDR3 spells CASSLGENYEQYF. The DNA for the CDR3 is TGTGCCAGCAGCTTGGGGGAAAACTACGAGCAGTACTTC.

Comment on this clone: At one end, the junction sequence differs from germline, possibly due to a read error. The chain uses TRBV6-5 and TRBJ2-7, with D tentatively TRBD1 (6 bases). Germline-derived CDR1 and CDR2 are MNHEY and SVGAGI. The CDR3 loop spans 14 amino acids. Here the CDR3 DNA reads TGTGCCAGCAGTGGACAGATGGGGTCCTCCGAGCAGTACTTC. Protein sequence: CASSGQMGSSEQYF.

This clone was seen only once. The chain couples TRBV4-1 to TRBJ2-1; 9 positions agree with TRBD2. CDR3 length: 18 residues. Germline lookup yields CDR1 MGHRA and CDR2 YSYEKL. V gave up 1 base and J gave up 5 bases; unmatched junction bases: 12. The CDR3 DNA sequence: TGCGCCAGCAGCCAAGTGGGGAATCTACTAGCGGGTAACAATGAGCAGTTCTTC. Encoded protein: CASSQVGNLLAGNNEQFF.

CDR3 in amino acids: CASSRSPGRGATNYGYTF. The CDR3 DNA is TGTGCCAGCAGCAGATCACCGGGACGGGGAGCAACTAACTATGGCTACACCTTC. V usage is TRBV7-8 and J usage is TRBJ1-2, with D possibly TRBD1 on 5 matching bases. V lost 5 bases to trimming and J lost 0 bases, with 22 bases between them. CDR3 length equals 18 residues. CDR1 is SGHVS, CDR2 FQNEAQ, per germline.

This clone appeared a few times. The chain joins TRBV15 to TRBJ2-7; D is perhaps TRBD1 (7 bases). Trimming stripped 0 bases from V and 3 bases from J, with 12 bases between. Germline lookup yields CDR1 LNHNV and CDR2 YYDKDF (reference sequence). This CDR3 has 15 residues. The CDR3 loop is CATSRDQGGYYEQYF. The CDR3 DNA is TGTGCCACCAGCAGAGATCAGGGGGGCTACTACGAGCAGTACTTC.

CDR3 sequence reads: CASGGNYGYTF. The CDR3 nucleotides read TGTGCCAGCGGGGGGAACTATGGCTACACCTTC. The V call is TRBV28, the J call TRBJ1-2, with D perhaps matching TRBD1 (5 bases). V was clipped by 8 bases and J by 2 bases, with 6 bases between them. The germline V gene has CDR1 MDHEN and CDR2 SYDVKM. The CDR3 has 11 residues.

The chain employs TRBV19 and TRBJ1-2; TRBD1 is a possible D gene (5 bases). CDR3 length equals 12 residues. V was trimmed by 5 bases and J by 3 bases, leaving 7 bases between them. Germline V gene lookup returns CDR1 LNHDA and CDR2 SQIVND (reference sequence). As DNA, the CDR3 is TGTGCCAGTAGTGGCAGGGACTATGGCTACACCTTC. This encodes CASSGRDYGYTF.

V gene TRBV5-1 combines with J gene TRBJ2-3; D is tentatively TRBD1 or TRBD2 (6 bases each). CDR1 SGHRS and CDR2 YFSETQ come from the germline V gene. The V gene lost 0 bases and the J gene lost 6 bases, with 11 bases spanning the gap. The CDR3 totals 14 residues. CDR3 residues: CASSLDPGADTQYF. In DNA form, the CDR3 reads TGCGCCAGCAGCTTGGATCCGGGGGCGGATACGCAGTATTTT.

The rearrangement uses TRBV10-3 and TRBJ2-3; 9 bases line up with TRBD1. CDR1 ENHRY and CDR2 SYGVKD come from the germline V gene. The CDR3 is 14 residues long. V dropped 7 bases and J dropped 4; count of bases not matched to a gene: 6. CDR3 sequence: CAINTDRGADTQYF. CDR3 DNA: TGTGCCATCAATACCGACAGGGGGGCAGATACGCAGTATTTT.